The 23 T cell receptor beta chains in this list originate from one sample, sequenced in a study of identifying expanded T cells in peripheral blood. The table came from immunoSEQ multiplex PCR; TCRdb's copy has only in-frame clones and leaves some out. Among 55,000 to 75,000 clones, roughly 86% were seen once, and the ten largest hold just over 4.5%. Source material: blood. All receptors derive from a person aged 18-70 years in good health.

Here the CDR3 reads CASARWTGELFF. CDR3 in DNA: TGTGCCAGCGCTCGCTGGACCGGGGAGCTGTTTTTT. The chain employs TRBV27 and TRBJ2-2; the D is unclear. This CDR3 spans 12 amino acids. The germline CDR1 and CDR2 sequences are MNHEY and SMNVEV (reference sequence). V was shortened by 8 bases and J by 5 bases, with 9 bases between the two germline ends.

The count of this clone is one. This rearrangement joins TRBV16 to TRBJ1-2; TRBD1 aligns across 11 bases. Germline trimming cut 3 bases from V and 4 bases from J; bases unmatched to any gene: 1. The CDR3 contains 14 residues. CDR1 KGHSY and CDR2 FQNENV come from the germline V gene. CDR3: CASSQGQGVYGYTF. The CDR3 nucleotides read TGTGCCAGCAGCCAGGGACAGGGGGTCTATGGCTACACCTTC.

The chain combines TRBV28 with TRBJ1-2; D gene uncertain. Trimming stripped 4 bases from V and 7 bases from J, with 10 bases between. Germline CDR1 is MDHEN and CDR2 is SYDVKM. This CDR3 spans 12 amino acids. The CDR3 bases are TGTGCCAGCAGTTCCCCTTTTGGTGGCTACACCTTC. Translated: CASSSPFGGYTF.

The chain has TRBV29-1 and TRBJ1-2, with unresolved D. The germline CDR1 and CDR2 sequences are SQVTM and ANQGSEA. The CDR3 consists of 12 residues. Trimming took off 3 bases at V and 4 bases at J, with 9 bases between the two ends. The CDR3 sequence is CSVDRIRYGYTF. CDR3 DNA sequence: TGCAGCGTTGATCGGATTCGCTATGGCTACACCTTC.

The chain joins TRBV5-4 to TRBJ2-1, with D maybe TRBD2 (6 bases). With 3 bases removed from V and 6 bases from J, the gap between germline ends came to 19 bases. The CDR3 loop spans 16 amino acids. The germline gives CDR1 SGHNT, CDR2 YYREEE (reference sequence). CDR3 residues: CASSSRGGVFGNEQFF. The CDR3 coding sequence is TGTGCCAGCAGCTCCCGTGGCGGGGTATTTGGCAATGAGCAGTTCTTC.

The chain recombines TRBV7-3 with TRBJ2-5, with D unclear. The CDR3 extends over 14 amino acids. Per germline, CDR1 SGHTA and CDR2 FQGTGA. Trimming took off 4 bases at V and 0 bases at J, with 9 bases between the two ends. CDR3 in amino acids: CASSSGTNQETQYF. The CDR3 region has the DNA TGTGCCAGCAGCTCGGGCACGAACCAAGAGACCCAGTACTTC.

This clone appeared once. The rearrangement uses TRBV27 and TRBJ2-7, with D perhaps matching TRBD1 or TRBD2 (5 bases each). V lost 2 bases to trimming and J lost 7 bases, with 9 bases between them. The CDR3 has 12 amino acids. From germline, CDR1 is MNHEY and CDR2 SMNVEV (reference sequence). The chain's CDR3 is CASSLMGREQYF. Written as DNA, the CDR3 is TGTGCCAGCAGTTTAATGGGACGGGAGCAGTACTTC.

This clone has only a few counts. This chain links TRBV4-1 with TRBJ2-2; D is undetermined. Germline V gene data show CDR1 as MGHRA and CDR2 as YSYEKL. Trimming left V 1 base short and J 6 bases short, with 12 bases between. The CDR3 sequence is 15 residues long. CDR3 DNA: TGCGCCAGCAGCCAAGCCGAGAGTACGTCCGGGGAGCTGTTTTTT. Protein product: CASSQAESTSGELFF.

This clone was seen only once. This CDR3 is CASSMGGLLDTIYF. The CDR3 DNA follows: TGTGCCAGCAGCATGGGGGGCCTCTTGGACACCATATATTTT. This chain connects TRBV5-4 to TRBJ1-3, with a tentative D call TRBD1 (6 bases). The CDR3 loop spans 14 amino acids. The ends were cut back, 4 bases at V and 8 bases at J, with 16 bases in the middle. The germline CDR1 and CDR2 sequences are SGHNT and YYREEE (reference sequence).

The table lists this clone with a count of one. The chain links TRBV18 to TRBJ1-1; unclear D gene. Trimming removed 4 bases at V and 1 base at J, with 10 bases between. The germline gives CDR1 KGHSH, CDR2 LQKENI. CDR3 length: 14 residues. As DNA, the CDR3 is TGTGCCAGCTCACAGTCTCAGGAGAACACTGAAGCTTTCTTT. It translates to CASSQSQENTEAFF. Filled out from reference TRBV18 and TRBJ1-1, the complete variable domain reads NAGVMQNPRHLVRRRGQEARLRCSPMKGHSHVYWYRQLPEEGLKFMVYLQKENIIDESGMPKERFSAEFPKEGPSILRIQQVVRGDSAAYFCASSQSQENTEAFFGQGTRLTVV.

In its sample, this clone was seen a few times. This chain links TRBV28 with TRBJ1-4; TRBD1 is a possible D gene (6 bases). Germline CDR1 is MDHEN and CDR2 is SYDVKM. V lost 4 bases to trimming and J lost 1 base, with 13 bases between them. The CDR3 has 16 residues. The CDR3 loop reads CASSSPSRGTNEKLFF. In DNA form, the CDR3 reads TGTGCCAGCAGTTCCCCCAGCAGGGGAACTAATGAAAAACTGTTTTTT.

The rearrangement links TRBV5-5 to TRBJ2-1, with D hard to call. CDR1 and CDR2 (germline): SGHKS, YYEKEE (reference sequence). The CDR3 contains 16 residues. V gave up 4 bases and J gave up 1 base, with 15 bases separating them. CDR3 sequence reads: CASSPELIGSYNEQFF. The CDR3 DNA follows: TGTGCCAGCAGCCCGGAGCTCATAGGGTCCTACAATGAGCAGTTCTTC.

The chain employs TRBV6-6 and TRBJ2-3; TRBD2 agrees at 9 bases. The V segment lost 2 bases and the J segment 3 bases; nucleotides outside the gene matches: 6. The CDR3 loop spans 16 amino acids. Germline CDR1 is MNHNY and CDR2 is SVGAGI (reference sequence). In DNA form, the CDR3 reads TGTGCCAGCAGTTACCCCGGGCTAGCGGGAACAGATACGCAGTATTTT. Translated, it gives CASSYPGLAGTDTQYF.

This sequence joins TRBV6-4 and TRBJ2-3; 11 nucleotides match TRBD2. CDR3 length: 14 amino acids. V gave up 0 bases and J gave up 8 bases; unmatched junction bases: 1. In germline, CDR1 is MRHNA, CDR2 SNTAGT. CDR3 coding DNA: TGTGCCAGCAGTGACTCTAGCGGGGGGGCTACGCAGTATTTT. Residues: CASSDSSGGATQYF.

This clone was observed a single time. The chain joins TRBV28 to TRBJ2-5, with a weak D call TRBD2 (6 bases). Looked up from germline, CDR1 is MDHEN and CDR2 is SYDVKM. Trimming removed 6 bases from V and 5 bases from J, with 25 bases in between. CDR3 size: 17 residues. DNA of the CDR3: TGTGCCAGCAGCCCGGGGGTAGGCAGAGGGTATTGGGAGACCCAGTACTTC. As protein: CASSPGVGRGYWETQYF.

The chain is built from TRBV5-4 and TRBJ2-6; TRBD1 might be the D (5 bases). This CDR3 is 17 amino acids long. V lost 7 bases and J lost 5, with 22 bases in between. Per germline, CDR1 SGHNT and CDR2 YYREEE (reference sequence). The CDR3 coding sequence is TGTGCCAGCGGTAAATGCGTACCAGACAGTCGGGCCAACGTCCTGACTTTC. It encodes CASGKCVPDSRANVLTF.

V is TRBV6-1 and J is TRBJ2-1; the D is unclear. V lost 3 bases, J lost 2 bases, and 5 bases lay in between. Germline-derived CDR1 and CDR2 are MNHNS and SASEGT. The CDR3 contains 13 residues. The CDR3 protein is CASSESPYNEQFF. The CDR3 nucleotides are TGTGCCAGCAGTGAGTCCCCCTACAATGAGCAGTTCTTC.

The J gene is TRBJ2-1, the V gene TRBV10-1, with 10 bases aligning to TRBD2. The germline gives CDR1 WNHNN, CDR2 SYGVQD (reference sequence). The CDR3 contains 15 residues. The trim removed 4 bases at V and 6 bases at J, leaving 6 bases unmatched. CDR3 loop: CASSGLAGQVNEQFF. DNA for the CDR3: TGCGCCAGCAGTGGACTAGCGGGCCAGGTCAATGAGCAGTTCTTC.

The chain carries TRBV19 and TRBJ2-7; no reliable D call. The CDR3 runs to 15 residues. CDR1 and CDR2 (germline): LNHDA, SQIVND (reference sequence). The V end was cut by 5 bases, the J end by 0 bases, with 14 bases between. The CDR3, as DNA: TGTGCCAGTAGTCCTACTTCCTACGGCTCCTACGAGCAGTACTTC. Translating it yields CASSPTSYGSYEQYF.

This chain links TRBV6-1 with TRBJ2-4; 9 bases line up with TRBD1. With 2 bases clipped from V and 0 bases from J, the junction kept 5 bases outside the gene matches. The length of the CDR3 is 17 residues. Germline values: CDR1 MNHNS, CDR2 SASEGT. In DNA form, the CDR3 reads TGTGCCAGCAGTGAATGGGGACAGGGTCAAGCCAAAAACATTCAGTACTTC. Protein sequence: CASSEWGQGQAKNIQYF.

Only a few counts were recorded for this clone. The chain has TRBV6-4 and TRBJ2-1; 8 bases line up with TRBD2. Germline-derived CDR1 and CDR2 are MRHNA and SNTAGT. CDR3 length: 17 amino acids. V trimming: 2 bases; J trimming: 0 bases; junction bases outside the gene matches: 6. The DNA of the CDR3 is TGTGCCAGCAGTGACGGGGCGGGAGGAGGCTCCTACAATGAGCAGTTCTTC. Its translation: CASSDGAGGGSYNEQFF.

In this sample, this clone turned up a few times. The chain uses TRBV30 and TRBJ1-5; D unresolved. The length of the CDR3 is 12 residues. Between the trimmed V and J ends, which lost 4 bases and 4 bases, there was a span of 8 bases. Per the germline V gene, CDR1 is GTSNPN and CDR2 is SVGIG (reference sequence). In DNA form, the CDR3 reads TGTGCCTGGACCGTGGAAAATCAGCCCCAGCATTTT. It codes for CAWTVENQPQHF.

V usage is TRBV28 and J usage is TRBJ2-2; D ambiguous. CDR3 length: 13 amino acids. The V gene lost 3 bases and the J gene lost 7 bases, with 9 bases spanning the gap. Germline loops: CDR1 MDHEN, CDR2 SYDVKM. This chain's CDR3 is CASSFFRDGELFF. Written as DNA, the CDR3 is TGTGCCAGCAGTTTTTTTAGGGACGGGGAGCTGTTTTTT.